This T cell receptor (beta chain) was identified during a study of blood T cell repertoires in COVID-19. As for the study in general: COVID-19 samples from acute and convalescent phases originated in the United States, Italy and Spain.

Using immunoSEQ multiplex PCR, the repertoire was profiled, and TCRdb retains in-frame clones only, with some absent. The sample consists of approximately 90,000 clones, around nine tenths of them appearing once. Specimen: peripheral blood. This receptor was taken from a woman older than 75 with acute or convalescent COVID-19.

Here the CDR3 DNA reads TGTGCCAGCAGCTCCTACAGGGGGCTGTCACCCCTCCACTTT. This codes for CASSSYRGLSPLHF. V is TRBV11-2 and J is TRBJ1-6; 9 bases are shared with TRBD1. After removal of 4 bases from V and 10 bases from J, the junction contained 5 bases not matched to a gene. This CDR3 spans 14 amino acids. The V gene's germline CDR1 is SGHAT and CDR2 FQNNGV.